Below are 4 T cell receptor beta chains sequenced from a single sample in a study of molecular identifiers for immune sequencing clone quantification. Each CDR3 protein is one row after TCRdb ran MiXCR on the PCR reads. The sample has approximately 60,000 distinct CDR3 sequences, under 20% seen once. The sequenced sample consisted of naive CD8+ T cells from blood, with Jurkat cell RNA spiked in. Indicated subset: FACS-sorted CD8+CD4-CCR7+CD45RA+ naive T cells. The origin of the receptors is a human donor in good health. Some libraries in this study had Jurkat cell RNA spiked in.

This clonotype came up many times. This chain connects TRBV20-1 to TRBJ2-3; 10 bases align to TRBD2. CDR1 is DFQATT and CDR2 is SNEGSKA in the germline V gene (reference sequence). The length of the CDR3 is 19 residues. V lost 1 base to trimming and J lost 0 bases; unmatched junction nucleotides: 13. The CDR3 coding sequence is TGCAGTGCTAGAGGTTATAGACTAGCGGGCATCGCTAGCACAGATACGCAGTATTTT. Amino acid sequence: CSARGYRLAGIASTDTQYF.

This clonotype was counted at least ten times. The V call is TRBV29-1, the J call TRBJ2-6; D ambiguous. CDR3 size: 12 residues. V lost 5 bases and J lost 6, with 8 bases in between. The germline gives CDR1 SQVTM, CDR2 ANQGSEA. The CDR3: CSVPELANVLTF. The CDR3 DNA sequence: TGCAGCGTTCCGGAATTGGCCAACGTCCTGACTTTC.

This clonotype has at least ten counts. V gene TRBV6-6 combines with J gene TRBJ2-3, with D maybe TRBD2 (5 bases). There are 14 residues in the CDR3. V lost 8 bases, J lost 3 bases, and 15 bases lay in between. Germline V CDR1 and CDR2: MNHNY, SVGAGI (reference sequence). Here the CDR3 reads CASGQRGSTDTQYF. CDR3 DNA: TGTGCCAGCGGCCAGCGCGGGTCGACAGATACGCAGTATTTT.

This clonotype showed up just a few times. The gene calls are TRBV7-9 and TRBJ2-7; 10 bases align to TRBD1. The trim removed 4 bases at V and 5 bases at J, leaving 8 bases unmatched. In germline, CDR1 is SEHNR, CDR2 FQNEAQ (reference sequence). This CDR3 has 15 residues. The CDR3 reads CASSSTGTGVDEQYF. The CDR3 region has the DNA TGTGCCAGCAGCTCAACCGGGACAGGGGTAGACGAGCAGTACTTC.